Detailed here is one T cell receptor beta chain. This CDR3 is built from 16 residues. The V gene's germline CDR1 is MGHRA and CDR2 YSYEKL. After removal of 2 bases from V and 1 base from J, the junction contained 8 bases not matched to a gene. The record originates from a study of cytomegalovirus exposure and HLA in healthy donors. It was with 60 Vbeta and 13 Jbeta primers that the PCR ran. Here immunoSEQ multiplex PCR was the method, and the copy in TCRdb shows in-frame clones only, minus some. Of roughly 200,000 clones listed, roughly 82% were seen once; the top ten hold more than 0.45%. The sequence was obtained from a woman between 45 and 65 years old in good health and CMV-seronegative. V gene TRBV4-1 combines with J gene TRBJ2-7, with 7 bases matching TRBD1. The sequencing input was PBMCs. The CDR3 coding sequence is TGCGCCAGCAGCCAATTACAGGGGCTGCGATCCTACGAGCAGTACTTC. This sequence encodes CASSQLQGLRSYEQYF.